Listed below are T cell receptor beta chains from one sample, sequenced in a study of cytomegalovirus exposure and HLA in healthy donors. This table comes from immunoSEQ multiplex PCR, and its TCRdb copy is limited to in-frame clones, with some not included. This table holds tens of thousands of clones, 75% to 85% found once. Sequencing input: PBMCs. Receptors were obtained from a female donor in good health and CMV-seronegative. Both conserved end residues are part of each CDR3. A D gene is named only where the DNA matches it firmly. Only some rows state a clone size, as once, few, many or a class for expanded clones.

>TRBJ2-3|NA|TRBD2|TRBV9
CASSVKLAGGISADTQYF
TGTGCCAGCAGCGTAAAACTAGCGGGGGGGATAAGCGCAGATACGCAGTATTTT
>TRBJ1-2|NA|NA|TRBV19
CASSIGGQAPGYTF
TGTGCCAGTAGTATCGGGGGGCAAGCCCCCGGCTACACCTTC
>TRBJ2-7|NA|NA|TRBV6-5
CASSSPPSFYEQYF
TGTGCCAGCAGTTCCCCGCCTAGCTTCTACGAGCAGTACTTC
>TRBJ2-6|NA|TRBD1|TRBV4-2
CASSQDTGAGANVLTF
TGTGCCAGCAGCCAAGATACAGGGGCTGGGGCCAACGTCCTGACTTTC
>TRBJ2-1|NA|TRBD2|TRBV4-1
CASRPLAGIYNEQFF
TGCGCCAGCAGGCCGCTAGCGGGGATTTACAATGAGCAGTTCTTC
>TRBJ2-1|NA|TRBD2|TRBV6-5
CASSSPSGGHNEQFF
TGTGCCAGCAGTAGCCCTAGCGGGGGACACAATGAGCAGTTCTTC
>TRBJ2-1|few|TRBD2|TRBV19
CASSSSGGSFSYNEQFF
TGTGCCAGTAGTTCTAGCGGGGGGTCATTTTCCTACAATGAGCAGTTCTTC
>TRBJ1-2|NA|NA|TRBV5-1
CASSLERGGFYGYTF
TGCGCCAGCAGCTTGGAGCGGGGAGGGTTCTATGGCTACACCTTC
>TRBJ1-3|once|TRBD1|TRBV5-1
CASSPLPPGQGQLSGNTIYF
TGCGCCAGCAGCCCACTCCCCCCGGGACAGGGCCAACTCTCTGGAAACACCATATATTTT
>TRBJ2-1|NA|TRBD2|TRBV6-1
CASSELAGGYNEQFF
TGTGCCAGCAGTGAACTAGCGGGGGGGTACAATGAGCAGTTCTTC
>TRBJ2-6|NA|TRBD2|TRBV4-3
CASSPYLAALSGANVLTF
TGCGCCAGCAGCCCCTATCTAGCGGCTCTCTCTGGGGCCAACGTCCTGACTTTC
>TRBJ1-1|NA|NA|TRBV11-2
CASSLTTGLNTEAFF
TGTGCCAGCAGCCTAACGACAGGACTGAACACTGAAGCTTTCTTT
>TRBJ1-3|NA|NA|TRBV28
CASRGGQSGNTIYF
TGTGCCAGCAGGGGCGGGCAATCTGGAAACACCATATATTTT
>TRBJ1-3|NA|TRBD1|TRBV18
CASSPLEGAAGNTIYF
TGTGCCAGCTCACCACTGGAGGGGGCTGCGGGAAACACCATATATTTT
>TRBJ2-2|NA|TRBD1|TRBV7-3
CASRQGDNTGELFF
TGTGCCAGCAGACAGGGGGATAACACCGGGGAGCTGTTTTTT
>TRBJ2-3|NA|NA|TRBV29-1
CSLKGVDTQYF
TGCAGCCTGAAGGGGGTAGATACGCAGTATTTT
>TRBJ2-7|NA|NA|TRBV4-2
CASSQDRRMRGRTYEQYF
TGTGCCAGCAGCCAAGATCGACGAATGCGGGGGCGAACCTACGAGCAGTACTTC
>TRBJ1-5|NA|NA|TRBV6-6
CASSYGGSNQPQHF
TGTGCCAGCAGTTACGGCGGCAGTAATCAGCCCCAGCATTTT
>TRBJ1-2|NA|TRBD1|TRBV29-1
CSVRGQGEKGYTF
TGCAGCGTGAGGGGACAGGGGGAGAAGGGCTACACCTTC
>TRBJ2-5|NA|TRBD1|TRBV6-1
CASSEALWDRGGETQYF
TGTGCCAGCAGTGAAGCGCTCTGGGACAGGGGTGGAGAGACCCAGTACTTC
>TRBJ2-4|NA|TRBD1|TRBV18
CASSSRPQDRVPTAKNIQYF
TGTGCCAGCTCGTCACGACCTCAGGACAGGGTGCCAACGGCCAAAAACATTCAGTACTTC
>TRBJ2-2|NA|NA|TRBV9
CASSVVEATGELFF
TGTGCCAGCAGCGTAGTTGAGGCCACCGGGGAGCTGTTTTTT
>TRBJ1-2|NA|NA|TRBV5-1
CASSPEMAGPYGYTF
TGCGCCAGCAGCCCAGAGATGGCGGGGCCCTATGGCTACACCTTC
>TRBJ2-7|NA|TRBD1|TRBV19
CASSIWGTESVKYF
TGTGCCAGTAGTATCTGGGGGACAGAGTCCGTTAAGTACTTC
>TRBJ1-2|NA|TRBD1|TRBV19
CASSTSGTGNYGYTF
TGTGCCAGTAGTACTTCAGGGACAGGGAACTATGGCTACACCTTC
>TRBJ2-6|NA|TRBD1|TRBV5-4
CASSLRTGGSGANVLTF
TGTGCCAGCAGCTTGAGGACAGGGGGTTCTGGGGCCAACGTCCTGACTTTC
>TRBJ2-7|NA|NA|TRBV7-3
CASSLSRSGGEQYF
TGTGCCAGCAGCTTAAGCAGGTCTGGAGGCGAGCAGTACTTC
>TRBJ2-1|NA|TRBD1|TRBV7-9
CASRGGTYNEQFF
TGTGCCAGTAGAGGGGGCACCTACAATGAGCAGTTCTTC
>TRBJ2-7|NA|NA|TRBV19
CASSADRTSGEQYF
TGTGCCAGTAGTGCAGACAGGACGAGTGGCGAGCAGTACTTC
>TRBJ2-7|NA|NA|TRBV6-5
CATREPPSSEQYF
TGTGCCACCAGGGAGCCCCCCTCCTCCGAGCAGTACTTC
>TRBJ2-2|NA|TRBD1|TRBV2
CATIGTGGTGELFF
TGTGCCACGATAGGGACAGGGGGGACCGGGGAGCTGTTTTTT
>TRBJ2-2|NA|TRBD1|TRBV2
CASSQQGASGELFF
TGTGCCAGCAGTCAACAGGGGGCGTCCGGGGAGCTGTTTTTT
>TRBJ2-7|NA|TRBD2|TRBV7-2
CASSSTSGGYEQYF
TGTGCCAGCAGCTCGACTAGCGGGGGTTACGAGCAGTACTTC
>TRBJ2-1|NA|NA|TRBV10-3
CAISEPPGISSSYNEQFF
TGTGCCATCAGTGAACCCCCGGGGATCTCGAGCTCCTACAATGAGCAGTTCTTC
>TRBJ2-3|NA|TRBD1|TRBV27
CASSPRNRDRGADTQYF
TGTGCCAGCAGTCCGCGCAACCGGGACAGGGGCGCAGATACGCAGTATTTT
>TRBJ1-4|few|TRBD1|TRBV5-1
CASSLRPGQEKLFF
TGCGCCAGCAGCTTGAGACCGGGACAGGAAAAACTGTTTTTT
>TRBJ2-5|NA|NA|TRBV29-1
CSVIPGGFQETQYF
TGCAGCGTTATCCCCGGGGGATTCCAAGAGACCCAGTACTTC
>TRBJ2-3|NA|NA|TRBV14
CASSQDLAGTRSTQYF
TGTGCCAGCAGCCAAGACCTGGCGGGCACACGTTCTACGCAGTATTTT
>TRBJ1-2|NA|NA|TRBV6-1
CASGAWDGYTF
TGTGCCAGCGGAGCCTGGGATGGCTACACCTTC
>TRBJ1-1|NA|NA|TRBV27
CASSLYVQGVTEAFF
TGTGCCAGCAGTTTATACGTCCAGGGTGTCACTGAAGCTTTCTTT
>TRBJ2-4|NA|NA|TRBV5-8
CASSLGPKGHVNIQYF
TGTGCCAGCAGCTTGGGTCCCAAGGGACATGTCAACATTCAGTACTTC
>TRBJ2-3|NA|TRBD2|TRBV30
CAWSGPGLATDTQYF
TGTGCCTGGAGTGGACCGGGACTAGCGACAGATACGCAGTATTTT